The clone carrying this T cell receptor beta chain was seen only a few times. Antigen unknown. A single record per CDR3 protein comes from TCRdb applying MiXCR to the RACE reads. The table shows 180,000 or so distinct CDR3 sequences, with about a fifth occurring only once. Time point defined: patch test 1, 2 weeks after DPC sensitization. Indicated treatment: therapeutic diphenylcyclopropenone sensitization with weekly scalp DPC. The authors extracted total RNA from unfractionated whole blood. This entry belongs to a study of human T cells and chemical hapten exposure. Study overall: Yields of TCR per sample differed, chiefly owing to small differences in pooled library volume. Study-level points and caveats: Donor immune responses may differ from healthy people's, since all donors had alopecia. Higher patch test scores went with higher counts of PT1 expanded TCRs.

Germline assignment: CDR1 SNHLY and CDR2 FYNNEI. This CDR3 spans 14 amino acids. The ends lost 8 bases at V and 3 bases at J; junction bases unmatched: 6. The chain has TRBV2 and TRBJ2-1, with TRBD2 identical over 8 bases. The TCR was taken from a woman between 50 and 59 years old with alopecia areata. Some clones in this sample may be carry-over from other donors' samples. The sequenced sample was whole blood, obtained in connection with sensitization to the hapten diphenylcyclopropenone (DPC). In DNA, the CDR3 is TGTGCCAGCTTGCCGCTAGCGGGCTACAATGAGCAGTTCTTC. Amino acids: CASLPLAGYNEQFF.